The sequence of this TCR beta chain was determined in a study of a mutant IDH1 vaccine in newly diagnosed glioma. At the level of the study: Patients came in for eight vaccinations, in weeks 1, 3, 5, 7, 11, 15, 19 and 23. Before enrollment, patients got radiotherapy alone, temozolomide alone, or mostly the combination.

In germline, CDR1 is MDHEN, CDR2 SYDVKM. The CDR3 has 14 residues. V lost 7 bases and J lost 5, with 15 bases in between. TCRdb's table, derived via immunoSEQ multiplex PCR, lists solely in-frame clones and lacks some. This table has 70,000 to 90,000 clones, 75% to 95% appearing once. Regarding this clone: What it recognizes is unknown.

The time point denotes: week 5, during vaccination. Every vaccine dose comprised 300 ug of mutant IDH1 20-mer peptide plus topical imiquimod. Patients carried new grade 3 or 4 IDH1-mutant astrocytomas lacking nuclear ATRX. Here the sequenced sample was PBMCs, taken from a glioma patient whose treatment included an IDH1 peptide vaccine. The chain employs TRBV28 and TRBJ2-1; D is tentatively TRBD1 or TRBD2 (5 bases each). This clonotype was sampled from a woman in her 50s with glioma. The CDR3 DNA follows: TGTGCCAGCACCAACGGGGCGGGCCACAATGAGCAGTTCTTC. As protein: CASTNGAGHNEQFF.